These T cell receptor beta chains were read from a single sample in a study of control samples from healthy donors and cancer patients. Only in-frame clones appear in the TCRdb table, and some are missing; sequencing was by immunoSEQ multiplex PCR. The data show 120,000 to 150,000 clones, with about nine tenths seen just once and around 11% held by the top ten. The sequenced material came from blood. These TCRs come from a young man in good health. Both conserved end residues are part of each CDR3. D genes are given only for firm matches. Clone sizes are given selectively: once, few, many, or a class where the clone is expanded.

size | J | D | V | CDR3 | DNA
. | TRBJ2-3 | TRBD2 | TRBV7-9 | CASRQRTSGTSTDTQYF | TGTGCCAGCAGACAAAGGACTAGCGGAACTAGCACAGATACGCAGTATTTT
. | TRBJ1-2 | . | TRBV19 | CASSYTVYGYTF | TGTGCCAGTAGTTATACCGTCTATGGCTACACCTTC
. | TRBJ1-4 | TRBD1 | TRBV3-1/TRBV3-2 | CASSQGTGVNEKLFF | TGTGCCAGCAGCCAAGGGACAGGGGTTAATGAAAAACTGTTTTTT
once | TRBJ2-1 | . | TRBV9 | CASSVRPYNEQFF | TGTGCCAGCAGCGTACGGCCCTACAATGAGCAGTTCTTC
. | TRBJ2-3 | . | TRBV2 | CARRVLDTQYF | TGTGCCAGGAGGGTTTTAGATACGCAGTATTTT
. | TRBJ2-7 | . | TRBV6-1 | CASSDLAEYEQYF | TGTGCCAGCAGTGATCTAGCAGAATACGAGCAGTACTTC
once | TRBJ1-2 | TRBD1 | TRBV30 | CAWYTGTVYGYTF | TGTGCCTGGTATACCGGGACAGTCTATGGCTACACCTTC
. | TRBJ1-1 | . | TRBV7-9 | CASSLFDTMNTEAFF | TGTGCCAGCAGCTTATTCGACACCATGAACACTGAAGCTTTCTTT
. | TRBJ1-4 | TRBD1 | TRBV4-1 | CASSRQGAGEKLFF | TGCGCCAGCAGCCGTCAGGGGGCTGGTGAAAAACTGTTTTTT
. | TRBJ1-5 | . | TRBV25-1 | CASSERPYQPQHF | TGTGCCAGCAGTGAACGACCTTATCAGCCCCAGCATTTT
. | TRBJ2-1 | TRBD2 | TRBV9 | CASSRGGRGVFNEQFF | TGTGCCAGCTCTCGAGGCGGGAGAGGGGTTTTCAATGAGCAGTTCTTC
. | TRBJ2-7 | . | TRBV2 | CARGFEGDEQYF | TGTGCCAGGGGGTTTGAAGGTGACGAGCAGTACTTC
. | TRBJ1-1 | . | TRBV7-2 | CASRQTGLNTEAFF | TGTGCCAGCAGACAAACAGGGTTGAACACTGAAGCTTTCTTT
. | TRBJ1-2 | TRBD1 | TRBV28 | CASIQQGAFSGYTF | TGTGCCAGCATTCAACAGGGGGCTTTTTCCGGCTACACCTTC
. | TRBJ2-3 | TRBD1 | TRBV4-2 | CASSQGTGNPDTQYF | TGTGCCAGCAGCCAAGGGACAGGGAACCCAGATACGCAGTATTTT
. | TRBJ1-1 | . | TRBV28 | CASSPRGRSNFF | TGTGCCAGCAGTCCTCGCGGCAGATCAAATTTCTTT
. | TRBJ2-7 | TRBD1 | TRBV30 | CAWSVRGTGGHEQYF | TGTGCCTGGAGTGTACGAGGGACAGGGGGGCACGAGCAGTACTTC
once | TRBJ1-2 | TRBD1 | TRBV30 | CAWRTKGTGMLFGYGYTF | TGTGCCTGGAGAACGAAGGGGACAGGGATGTTGTTTGGTTATGGCTACACCTTC
once | TRBJ1-1 | . | TRBV5-1 | CASSLAAGQNTEAFF | TGCGCCAGCAGCTTGGCGGCAGGCCAGAACACTGAAGCTTTCTTT
. | TRBJ2-5 | . | TRBV27 | CASSNGVLSGETQYF | TGTGCCAGCAGTAACGGGGTACTGTCTGGAGAGACCCAGTACTTC
. | TRBJ1-2 | . | TRBV2 | CASSDGQPIYGYTF | TGTGCCAGCAGTGACGGTCAGCCTATCTATGGCTACACCTTC
. | TRBJ1-2 | . | TRBV15 | CATSRGLGGGDYGYTF | TGTGCCACCAGCAGGGGTCTTGGGGGAGGAGACTATGGCTACACCTTC
. | TRBJ2-4 | . | TRBV7-9 | CASSQDGRDIQYF | TGTGCCAGCAGCCAAGACGGCAGGGACATTCAGTACTTC
once | TRBJ2-2 | TRBD1 | TRBV6-2/TRBV6-3 | CASSYYAQGGQLNTGELFF | TGTGCCAGCAGTTACTACGCCCAAGGGGGACAGCTGAACACCGGGGAGCTGTTTTTT
. | TRBJ1-1 | . | TRBV29-1 | CSVEFGVNTEAFF | TGCAGCGTTGAATTTGGGGTCAACACTGAAGCTTTCTTT
. | TRBJ2-1 | TRBD2 | TRBV7-2 | CASSLVGTSGPYNEQFF | TGTGCCAGCAGCTTAGTCGGGACTAGCGGGCCCTACAATGAGCAGTTCTTC
. | TRBJ1-3 | . | TRBV5-1 | CASSLAWGSDSGNTIYF | TGCGCCAGCAGCTTGGCCTGGGGCAGCGATTCTGGAAACACCATATATTTT